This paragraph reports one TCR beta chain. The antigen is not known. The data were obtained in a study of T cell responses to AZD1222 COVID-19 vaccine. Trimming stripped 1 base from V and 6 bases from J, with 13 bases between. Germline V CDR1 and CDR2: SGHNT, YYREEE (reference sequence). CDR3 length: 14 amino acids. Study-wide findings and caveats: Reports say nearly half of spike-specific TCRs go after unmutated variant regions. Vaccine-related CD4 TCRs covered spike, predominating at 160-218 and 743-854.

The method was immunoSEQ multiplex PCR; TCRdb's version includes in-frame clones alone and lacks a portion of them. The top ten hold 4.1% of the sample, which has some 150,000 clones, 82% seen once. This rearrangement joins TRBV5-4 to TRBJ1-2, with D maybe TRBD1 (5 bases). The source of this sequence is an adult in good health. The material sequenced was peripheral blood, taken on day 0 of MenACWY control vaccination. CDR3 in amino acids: CASSLSGGTNGYTF. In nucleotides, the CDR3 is TGTGCCAGCAGCTTGTCAGGAGGGACTAATGGCTACACCTTC.